Below, one TCR beta chain is given with its context. The data were obtained in a study of shared clonotypes between healthy human individuals. Study summary: Donors, aged 18 to 49, were a couple of women and three men.

Methods used by the authors: ImmunoSEQ yielded junction-only sequences lacking quality scores, so filtering differed. Assay: immunoSEQ multiplex PCR; the TCRdb copy retains only in-frame clones and omits some. Clonal size and the V and J genes are those of that table, whereas D and trimming came from the DNA. The repertoire includes 530,000 or so clones, over 60% of them detected once, and roughly an eighth sits in the top ten. This CDR3 is 14 amino acids long. Sequences were obtained from PBMCs. The receptor was derived from a woman aged 40 to 50 in good health. Some clones in this sample may be carry-over from other donors' samples. V is TRBV21-1 and J is TRBJ2-3. TRBV21-1 is a recognized pseudogene. CDR3 sequence (DNA): TGTGCCAGCAGTACTACAGTCATGCAAGATACGCAGTATTTT. Translating gives CASSTTVMQDTQYF.